This record looks at one T cell receptor (beta chain) sequence and its context. This sample was included in a study of sequential checkpoint blockade in melanoma. Study details: TCRβ was sequenced from DNA of some 89 pretreatment tumors. After nivolumab or ipilimumab alone, about two dozen patients had week-13 rebiopsies.

Measured with immunoSEQ multiplex PCR; TCRdb has only the in-frame clones, and not every one. The data contain roughly 1,500 clones, roughly 24% of them singletons. Documented treatment: randomized to nivolumab then ipilimumab (arm A) or the reverse (arm B). No patient had prior DNA-damaging chemotherapy. This CDR3 has 13 amino acids. The ends were cut back, 6 bases at V and 3 bases at J, with 11 bases in the middle. The chain joins TRBV23-1 to TRBJ1-1, with no clear D. TRBV23-1 is treated as an ORF (open reading frame) with a function not yet certain. The specimen comprised tumor tissue (inferred from file names), sampled from a patient given nivolumab and ipilimumab in sequence. This TCR was sampled from a human donor with melanoma. DNA for the CDR3: TGCGCCAGCAGCCAAGGGTTGGACACTGAAGCTTTCTTT. Its translation is CASSQGLDTEAFF.